This passage covers 8 T cell receptor beta chains from one sample sequenced in a study of CD8 T cells in ankylosing spondylitis. Study-wide findings and caveats: It appeared that ankylosing spondylitis blood was characterized by a TCR beta motif of several highly homologous variants.

TCRdb reprocessed the 5' RACE reads via MiXCR and lists one record per CDR3 protein. The table has about 700,000 distinct CDR3 sequences, under 20% seen once; the top ten hold under 20%. The antigens of these receptors remain unknown. Material for sequencing was blood, either unsorted or a sorted T cell fraction (not recorded which). These receptors all stem from a male donor with ankylosing spondylitis.

The chain is built from TRBV5-1 and TRBJ1-2, with 8 bases fitting TRBD1. This CDR3 has 16 residues. The trim removed 4 bases at V and 1 base at J, leaving 9 bases unmatched. The germline CDR1 and CDR2 sequences are SGHRS and YFSETQ. The CDR3 region has the DNA TGCGCCAGCAGCGAGAGATCAGGGGGCTATAACTATGGCTACACCTTC. It encodes CASSERSGGYNYGYTF.

In this sample, this clonotype turned up a few times. The V and J genes are TRBV5-1 and TRBJ2-2, with D perhaps TRBD1 (6 bases). Germline CDR1 is SGHRS and CDR2 is YFSETQ. CDR3 size: 14 residues. The V gene lost 2 bases and the J gene lost 8 bases, with 13 bases spanning the gap. CDR3 in DNA: TGCGCCAGCAGCTTCCTGACAGGCCAAGGGGAGCTGTTTTTT. It translates to CASSFLTGQGELFF.

The chain is built from TRBV6-1 and TRBJ2-5, with 12 bases identical to TRBD2. V lost 6 bases to trimming and J lost 4 bases; unmatched junction nucleotides: 9. CDR1 is MNHNS, CDR2 SASEGT, per germline. The CDR3 contains 16 residues. The CDR3 is CASRSGLAGTIETQYF. In nucleotides, the CDR3 is TGTGCCAGCAGAAGTGGACTAGCGGGGACCATAGAGACCCAGTACTTC.

The chain is built from TRBV9 and TRBJ2-2; the D is unclear. The CDR3 contains 14 residues. Trimming cost V 0 bases and J 5 bases, with 8 bases left between them. Germline loops: CDR1 SGDLS, CDR2 YYNGEE. The CDR3 nucleotides are TGTGCCAGCAGCGTAGTCGACGTAACCGGGGAGCTGTTTTTT. Translated: CASSVVDVTGELFF.

This clonotype was seen a few times. CDR3 DNA sequence: TGCGCCAGCAGCCAAGGGGACAGTTTAAAGCAGTACTTC. Protein: CASSQGDSLKQYF. The J gene is TRBJ2-7, the V gene TRBV4-3, with 7 bases matching TRBD1. The CDR3 contains 13 residues. Per germline, CDR1 LGHNA and CDR2 YSLEER. V shed 1 base, J shed 8 bases, and the junction held 5 bases outside the gene matches.

This clonotype was detected only a few times. The rearrangement joins TRBV11-2 to TRBJ1-3; D unclear. Per the germline V gene, CDR1 is SGHAT and CDR2 is FQNNGV. This CDR3 region has 17 residues. Trimming shortened V by 0 bases and J by 4 bases, and 16 bases separated the two germline ends. CDR3 sequence (DNA): TGTGCCAGCAGCTTAGAAGTCGGCGGCTTATACGGAAACACCATATATTTT. Its protein product is CASSLEVGGLYGNTIYF. Based on the CDR3 plus reference TRBV11-2 and TRBJ1-3, the full variable domain is EAGVAQSPRYKIIEKRQSVAFWCNPISGHATLYWYQQILGQGPKLLIQFQNNGVVDDSQLPKDRFSAERLKGVDSTLKIQPAKLEDSAVYLCASSLEVGGLYGNTIYFGEGSWLTVV.

The chain recombines TRBV7-2 with TRBJ2-7, with 7 nucleotides matching TRBD1. The germline V gene encodes CDR1 SGHTA and CDR2 FQGNSA. CDR3 length: 14 residues. J was trimmed by 6 bases and V by 5 bases; bases with no gene match: 10. In nucleotides, the CDR3 is TGTGCCAGCAGCCCGTGGGACAGCCCAGGCGAGCAGTACTTC. Translation: CASSPWDSPGEQYF.

Only a few counts were recorded for this clonotype. The rearrangement uses TRBV2 and TRBJ2-5; D unclear. The CDR3 extends over 15 amino acids. Trimming shortened V by 0 bases and J by 2 bases, and 10 bases separated the two germline ends. CDR1 is SNHLY and CDR2 is FYNNEI in the germline V gene. This chain's CDR3 is CASSEAGRLQETQYF. The CDR3 nucleotides read TGTGCCAGCAGTGAAGCGGGCCGGCTTCAAGAGACCCAGTACTTC.